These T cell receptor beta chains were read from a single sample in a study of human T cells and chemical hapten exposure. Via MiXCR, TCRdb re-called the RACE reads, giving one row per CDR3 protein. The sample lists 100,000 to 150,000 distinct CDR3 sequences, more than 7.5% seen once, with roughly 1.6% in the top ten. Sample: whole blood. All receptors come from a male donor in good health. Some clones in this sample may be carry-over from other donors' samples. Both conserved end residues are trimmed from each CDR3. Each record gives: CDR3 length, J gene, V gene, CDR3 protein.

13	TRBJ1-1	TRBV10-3	AISESGTGNTEAF
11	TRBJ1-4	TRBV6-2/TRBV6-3	ASSGVTNEKLF
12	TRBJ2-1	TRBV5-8	ASSFHPAANEQF
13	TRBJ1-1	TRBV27	ASSYEGRRDTEAF
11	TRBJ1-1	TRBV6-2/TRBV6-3	ASSYPANTEAF
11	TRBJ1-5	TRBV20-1	SATPGSDQPQH
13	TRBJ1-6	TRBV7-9	ASSLVRQGNSPLH
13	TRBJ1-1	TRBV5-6	ASSWGTTGSTEAF
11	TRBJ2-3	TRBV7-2	ASSPLSTDTQY
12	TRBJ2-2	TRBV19	ASSIDRFTGELF
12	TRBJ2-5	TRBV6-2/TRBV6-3	ASSYVSQQETQY
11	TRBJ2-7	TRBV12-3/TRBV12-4	ATQRSATYEQY
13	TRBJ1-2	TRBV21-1	ASSKERRHRGGYT
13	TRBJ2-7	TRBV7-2	ASSLPQGASYEQY
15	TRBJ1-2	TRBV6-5	ASSYSISGASPDGYT
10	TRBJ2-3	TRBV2	ASSEIGDTQY
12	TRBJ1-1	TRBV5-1	ASSLTGLNTEAF
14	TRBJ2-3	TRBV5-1	ATSPGLAGRTDTQY
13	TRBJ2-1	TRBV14	ASSQAGARNNEQF
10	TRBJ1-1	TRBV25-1	ASSEGGTEAF
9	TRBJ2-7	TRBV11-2	ASRRDYEQY
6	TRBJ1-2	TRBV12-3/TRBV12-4	ASSFYT
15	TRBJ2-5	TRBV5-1	ASSLGARTGGFETQY
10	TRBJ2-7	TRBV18	ASSLDRAGEY
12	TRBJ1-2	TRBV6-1	ASSAQQGIDGYT
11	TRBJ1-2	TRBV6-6	ATPLPTGTGYT
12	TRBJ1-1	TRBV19	ASSIGGTNTEAF
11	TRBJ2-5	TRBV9	ASSVGGLETQY
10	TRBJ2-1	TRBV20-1	SAVLSGRGQF
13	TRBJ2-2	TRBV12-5	ASGSQTRGPGELF
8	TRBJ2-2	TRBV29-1	SVLNGELF
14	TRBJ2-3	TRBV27	ASTPWRGTGTDTQY
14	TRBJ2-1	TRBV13	ASSLGSRFDDNEQF
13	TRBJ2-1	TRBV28	ASSRGDSTYNEQF
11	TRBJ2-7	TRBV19	ASSYVGSYEQY
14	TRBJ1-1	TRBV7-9	ASSLVVQGRGTEAF
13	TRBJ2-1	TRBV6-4	ASSNGQGGSNEQF
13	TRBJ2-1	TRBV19	ASSRLAGGEYEQF
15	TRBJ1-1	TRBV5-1	ASSLGYRQGDGAEAF
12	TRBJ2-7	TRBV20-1	SARGEREVYEQY
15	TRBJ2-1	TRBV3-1	ASSQEASGSSYNEQF
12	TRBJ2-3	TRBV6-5	ANLGGGGRDTQY
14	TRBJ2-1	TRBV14	ASTHVGRPNYNEQF
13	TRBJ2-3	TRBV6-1	ASRHAGFGADTQY
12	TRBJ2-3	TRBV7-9	ASSPGLAPDTQY
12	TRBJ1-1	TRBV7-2	ASKKTGSGTEAF
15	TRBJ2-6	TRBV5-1	ASSLRDRDSGANVLT